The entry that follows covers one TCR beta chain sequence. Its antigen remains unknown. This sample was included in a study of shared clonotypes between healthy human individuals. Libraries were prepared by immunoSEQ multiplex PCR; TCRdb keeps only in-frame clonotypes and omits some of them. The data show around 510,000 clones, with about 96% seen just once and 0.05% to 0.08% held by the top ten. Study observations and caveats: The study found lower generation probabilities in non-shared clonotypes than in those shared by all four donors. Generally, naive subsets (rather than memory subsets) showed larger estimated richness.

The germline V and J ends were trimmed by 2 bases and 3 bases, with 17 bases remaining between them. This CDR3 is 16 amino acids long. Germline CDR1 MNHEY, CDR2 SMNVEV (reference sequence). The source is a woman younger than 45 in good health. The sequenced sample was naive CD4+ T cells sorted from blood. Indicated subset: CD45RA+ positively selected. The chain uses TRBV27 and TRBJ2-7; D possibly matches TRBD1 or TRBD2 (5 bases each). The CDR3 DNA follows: TGTGCCAGCAGTTTAAGAAGGGGCGAGCGGTACTACGAGCAGTACTTC. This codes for CASSLRRGERYYEQYF.